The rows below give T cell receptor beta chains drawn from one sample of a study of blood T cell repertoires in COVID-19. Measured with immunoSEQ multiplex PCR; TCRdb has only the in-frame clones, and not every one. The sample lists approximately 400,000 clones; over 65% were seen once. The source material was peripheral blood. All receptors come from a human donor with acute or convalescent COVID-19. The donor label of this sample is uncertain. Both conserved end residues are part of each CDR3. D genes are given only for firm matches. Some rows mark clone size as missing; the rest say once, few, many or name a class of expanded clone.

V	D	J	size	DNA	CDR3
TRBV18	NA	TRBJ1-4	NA	TGTGCCAGCTCACCACTTGGGGAGCGGCTGTTTTTT	CASSPLGERLFF
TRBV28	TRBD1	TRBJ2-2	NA	TGTGCCAGCATTCCCAACAGGGGGAAGAACACCGGGGAGCTGTTTTTT	CASIPNRGKNTGELFF
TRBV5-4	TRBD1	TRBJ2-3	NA	TGTGCCAGCAGTATCGGGACAGGGGGCATAGATACGCAGTATTTT	CASSIGTGGIDTQYF
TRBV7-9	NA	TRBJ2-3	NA	TGTGCCAGCCGTAGCGGTACAGATACGCAGTATTTT	CASRSGTDTQYF
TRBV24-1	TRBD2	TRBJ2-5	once	TGTGCCACCGGGGGACTAGCGGGGGGATACCAAGAGACCCAGTACTTC	CATGGLAGGYQETQYF
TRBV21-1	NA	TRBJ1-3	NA	TGTGCCAGCAGCAAAGCGCTTTTACGGGATAGGGATGGAAACACCATATATTTT	CASSKALLRDRDGNTIYF
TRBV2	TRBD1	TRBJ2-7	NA	TGTGCCAGCACTTTAGGCCGGGGACAGGGCCTCCACGAGCAGTACTTC	CASTLGRGQGLHEQYF
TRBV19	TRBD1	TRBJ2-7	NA	TGTGCCAGTAGTGAGGACAGGGGGCGTGAGCAGTACTTC	CASSEDRGREQYF
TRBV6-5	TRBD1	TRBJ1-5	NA	TGTGCCAGCAGTCCCGGACAGGGGGGTCGTCAGCCCCAGCATTTT	CASSPGQGGRQPQHF
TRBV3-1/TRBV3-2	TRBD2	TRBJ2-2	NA	TGTGCCAGCAGCCAAGATAGGCTAGCGGGAGTTCGTGGCGGGGAGCTGTTTTTT	CASSQDRLAGVRGGELFF
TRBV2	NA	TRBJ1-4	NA	TGTGCCAGCAGGCGGACCCCCACCGGGACAACTAATGAAAAACTGTTTTTT	CASRRTPTGTTNEKLFF
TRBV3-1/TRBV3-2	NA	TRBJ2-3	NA	TGTGCCAGCAGCCATCGGGGGGCCAGCACAGATACGCAGTATTTT	CASSHRGASTDTQYF
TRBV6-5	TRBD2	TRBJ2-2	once	TGTGCCAGCAGGACTAGCAACACCGGGGAGCTGTTTTTT	CASRTSNTGELFF
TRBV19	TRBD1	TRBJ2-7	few	TGTGCCAGTAGGATGACAGGGACATCCTACGAGCAGTACTTC	CASRMTGTSYEQYF